A selection of T cell receptor beta chains follows, all from one sample in a study of technical replicates of blood from a handful of donors. TCRdb keeps only in-frame clones here, not all; method: immunoSEQ multiplex PCR. The data hold 60,000 to 65,000 clones, with about 92% observed a single time. The source material was PBMCs. These receptors originate from a human donor in good health. Some clones in this sample may be carry-over from other donors' samples. CDR3s include the opening cysteine and the closing phenylalanine or tryptophan. A D gene is named only where the DNA matches it firmly. Not every row has a clone size; where given, it reads once, few, many or a size class.

d_call: .; j_call: TRBJ1-5; clone_size: .; v_call: TRBV6-1; cdr3_aa: CASRAEPYSNQPQHF; cdr3_nt: TGTGCCAGCAGGGCGGAACCCTATAGCAATCAGCCCCAGCATTTT
d_call: TRBD1; j_call: TRBJ1-2; clone_size: .; v_call: TRBV27; cdr3_aa: CASSFNRGTTYRYTF; cdr3_nt: TGTGCCAGCAGTTTCAACAGGGGGACTACTTATCGCTACACCTTC
d_call: TRBD2; j_call: TRBJ2-7; clone_size: once; v_call: TRBV4-3; cdr3_aa: CASSSQPLRRGLAGGGSYEQYF; cdr3_nt: TGCGCCAGCAGCTCCCAACCTTTGCGGAGGGGACTAGCGGGAGGCGGTTCCTACGAGCAGTACTTC
d_call: .; j_call: TRBJ1-2; clone_size: .; v_call: TRBV7-3; cdr3_aa: CASSLIARQIYGYTF; cdr3_nt: TGTGCCAGCAGCTTAATTGCCCGACAGATCTATGGCTACACCTTC
d_call: .; j_call: TRBJ1-4; clone_size: .; v_call: TRBV30; cdr3_aa: CAYGGDNNEKLFF; cdr3_nt: TGTGCCTATGGGGGGGACAATAATGAAAAACTGTTTTTT
d_call: TRBD2; j_call: TRBJ2-1; clone_size: .; v_call: TRBV7-8; cdr3_aa: CASSLQVASGRLVGEQFF; cdr3_nt: TGTGCCAGCAGCTTACAAGTGGCTAGCGGGAGATTGGTGGGTGAGCAGTTCTTC
d_call: TRBD2; j_call: TRBJ2-2; clone_size: .; v_call: TRBV6-6; cdr3_aa: CASTRERNTGELFF; cdr3_nt: TGTGCCAGCACGCGGGAGAGGAACACCGGGGAGCTGTTTTTT
d_call: .; j_call: TRBJ2-6; clone_size: .; v_call: TRBV10-3; cdr3_aa: CAISASETSGANVLTF; cdr3_nt: TGTGCCATCAGTGCGTCGGAGACCTCTGGGGCCAACGTCCTGACTTTC
d_call: TRBD2; j_call: TRBJ2-2; clone_size: .; v_call: TRBV5-5; cdr3_aa: CASSPGLAGGSNTGELFF; cdr3_nt: TGTGCCAGCAGCCCAGGGCTAGCGGGGGGTTCGAACACCGGGGAGCTGTTTTTT
d_call: .; j_call: TRBJ2-2; clone_size: .; v_call: TRBV12-5; cdr3_aa: CASGGISGANTGELFF; cdr3_nt: TGTGCTAGTGGTGGGATTAGCGGAGCGAACACCGGGGAGCTGTTTTTT
d_call: TRBD1; j_call: TRBJ1-3; clone_size: .; v_call: TRBV18; cdr3_aa: CASSPSGGLGNTIYF; cdr3_nt: TGTGCCAGCTCACCATCAGGGGGGCTTGGAAACACCATATATTTT
d_call: TRBD2; j_call: TRBJ2-7; clone_size: .; v_call: TRBV2; cdr3_aa: CASSEAAGGKNEQYF; cdr3_nt: TGTGCCAGCAGTGAAGCGGCGGGGGGCAAAAACGAGCAGTACTTC
d_call: .; j_call: TRBJ1-6; clone_size: .; v_call: TRBV5-4; cdr3_aa: CASSLGQGTLPLHF; cdr3_nt: TGTGCCAGCAGCTTGGGTCAGGGGACCTTACCCCTCCACTTT
d_call: .; j_call: TRBJ1-2; clone_size: .; v_call: TRBV7-2; cdr3_aa: CASGQYYGYTF; cdr3_nt: TGTGCCAGCGGGCAGTACTATGGCTACACCTTC
d_call: TRBD1; j_call: TRBJ1-1; clone_size: .; v_call: TRBV27; cdr3_aa: CASSPDRAQEAFF; cdr3_nt: TGTGCCAGCAGTCCGGACAGGGCCCAAGAAGCTTTCTTT
d_call: .; j_call: TRBJ2-7; clone_size: .; v_call: TRBV6-5; cdr3_aa: CASSINRRGEQYF; cdr3_nt: TGTGCCAGCAGTATCAACAGGAGAGGCGAGCAGTACTTC
d_call: TRBD1; j_call: TRBJ1-4; clone_size: .; v_call: TRBV15; cdr3_aa: CATQIGQGHEKLFF; cdr3_nt: TGTGCCACCCAGATAGGACAGGGCCATGAAAAACTGTTTTTT
d_call: TRBD2; j_call: TRBJ2-2; clone_size: .; v_call: TRBV11-2; cdr3_aa: CASSLQRGGLGELFF; cdr3_nt: TGTGCCAGCAGCTTACAGCGGGGGGGCCTCGGGGAGCTGTTTTTT
d_call: TRBD2; j_call: TRBJ2-2; clone_size: .; v_call: TRBV30; cdr3_aa: CAWGEAAGGITNTGELFF; cdr3_nt: TGTGCCTGGGGGGAGGCAGCGGGAGGCATAACGAACACCGGGGAGCTGTTTTTT
d_call: TRBD1; j_call: TRBJ1-1; clone_size: .; v_call: TRBV7-9; cdr3_aa: CASSLQGGQEAFF; cdr3_nt: TGTGCCAGCAGCTTACAGGGGGGCCAGGAGGCTTTCTTT
d_call: TRBD2; j_call: TRBJ2-1; clone_size: few; v_call: TRBV29-1; cdr3_aa: CSVDVGLAAGDEQFF; cdr3_nt: TGCAGCGTTGACGTCGGGCTAGCGGCCGGAGATGAGCAGTTCTTC
d_call: TRBD2; j_call: TRBJ2-1; clone_size: .; v_call: TRBV7-2; cdr3_aa: CASSSSVWREGNEQFF; cdr3_nt: TGTGCCAGCAGCTCTTCGGTTTGGCGGGAGGGCAATGAGCAGTTCTTC
d_call: TRBD1; j_call: TRBJ1-1; clone_size: .; v_call: TRBV5-1; cdr3_aa: CASSSRQGKTEAFF; cdr3_nt: TGCGCCAGCAGCTCCCGACAGGGAAAAACTGAAGCTTTCTTT
d_call: TRBD2; j_call: TRBJ2-1; clone_size: .; v_call: TRBV6-4; cdr3_aa: CASSDSAGGPNEQFF; cdr3_nt: TGTGCCAGCAGTGACTCAGCGGGGGGGCCCAATGAGCAGTTCTTC
d_call: TRBD1; j_call: TRBJ1-4; clone_size: medium-sized; v_call: TRBV4-2; cdr3_aa: CASSPSQGASNEKLFF; cdr3_nt: TGTGCCAGCAGCCCTAGCCAGGGGGCTTCTAATGAAAAACTGTTTTTT
d_call: .; j_call: TRBJ2-3; clone_size: .; v_call: TRBV5-6; cdr3_aa: CASSRRGFSTDTQYF; cdr3_nt: TGTGCCAGCAGCCGACGGGGATTTAGCACAGATACGCAGTATTTT
d_call: TRBD2; j_call: TRBJ2-3; clone_size: .; v_call: TRBV2; cdr3_aa: CASQSGGYTDTQYF; cdr3_nt: TGTGCCTCCCAGAGCGGGGGATACACAGATACGCAGTATTTT
d_call: TRBD1; j_call: TRBJ2-4; clone_size: .; v_call: TRBV5-6; cdr3_aa: CASSLAGTGGKNIQYF; cdr3_nt: TGTGCCAGCAGCTTGGCCGGGACAGGGGGCAAAAACATTCAGTACTTC
d_call: .; j_call: TRBJ1-3; clone_size: .; v_call: TRBV15; cdr3_aa: CATSRLSSGNTIYF; cdr3_nt: TGTGCCACCAGCAGGCTTAGCTCTGGAAACACCATATATTTT
d_call: .; j_call: TRBJ2-5; clone_size: .; v_call: TRBV7-3; cdr3_aa: CASSQGGQFQETQYF; cdr3_nt: TGTGCCAGCAGCCAAGGGGGTCAGTTCCAAGAGACCCAGTACTTC
d_call: .; j_call: TRBJ1-2; clone_size: .; v_call: TRBV4-3; cdr3_aa: CASSQDLGSRGRPGYTF; cdr3_nt: TGCGCCAGCAGCCAAGATTTGGGTTCAAGGGGCAGGCCTGGCTACACCTTC
d_call: .; j_call: TRBJ1-2; clone_size: .; v_call: TRBV7-6; cdr3_aa: CASSGLTGGGYTF; cdr3_nt: TGTGCCAGCAGCGGTTTAACGGGGGGAGGCTACACCTTC
d_call: .; j_call: TRBJ2-7; clone_size: .; v_call: TRBV4-3; cdr3_aa: CASSQDRSYEQYF; cdr3_nt: TGCGCCAGCAGCCAAGACAGGTCCTACGAGCAGTACTTC
d_call: .; j_call: TRBJ2-5; clone_size: once; v_call: TRBV11-3; cdr3_aa: CASSPGGLYQETQYF; cdr3_nt: TGTGCCAGCAGCCCCGGGGGGCTGTACCAAGAGACCCAGTACTTC
d_call: TRBD2; j_call: TRBJ2-7; clone_size: .; v_call: TRBV15; cdr3_aa: CATSPLAGEQYF; cdr3_nt: TGTGCCACCAGCCCCCTAGCGGGAGAGCAGTACTTC
d_call: TRBD1; j_call: TRBJ2-7; clone_size: .; v_call: TRBV30; cdr3_aa: CAFQQGAGEQYF; cdr3_nt: TGTGCCTTTCAACAGGGGGCGGGCGAGCAGTACTTC
d_call: .; j_call: TRBJ2-5; clone_size: .; v_call: TRBV2; cdr3_aa: CASVGQEGGTQYF; cdr3_nt: TGTGCCAGCGTTGGACAGGAGGGAGGGACCCAGTACTTC
d_call: .; j_call: TRBJ2-7; clone_size: .; v_call: TRBV7-9; cdr3_aa: CASSLTAGSYEQYF; cdr3_nt: TGTGCCAGCAGCCTGACAGCAGGCTCCTACGAGCAGTACTTC
d_call: .; j_call: TRBJ1-3; clone_size: .; v_call: TRBV7-9; cdr3_aa: CASTAAGYGNTIYF; cdr3_nt: TGTGCCAGCACTGCGGCGGGTTACGGAAACACCATATATTTT
d_call: .; j_call: TRBJ1-4; clone_size: .; v_call: TRBV7-9; cdr3_aa: CASSLGPTGLNEKLFF; cdr3_nt: TGTGCCAGCAGCTTAGGGCCGACAGGTCTTAATGAAAAACTGTTTTTT
d_call: .; j_call: TRBJ2-6; clone_size: .; v_call: TRBV6-5; cdr3_aa: CASRTQGAGANVLTF; cdr3_nt: TGTGCCAGCAGGACCCAGGGCGCTGGGGCCAACGTCCTGACTTTC
d_call: .; j_call: TRBJ2-5; clone_size: .; v_call: TRBV4-1; cdr3_aa: CASSQDWPEETQYF; cdr3_nt: TGCGCCAGCAGCCAAGATTGGCCCGAAGAGACCCAGTACTTC
d_call: TRBD1; j_call: TRBJ1-1; clone_size: .; v_call: TRBV5-4; cdr3_aa: CASSSTDRAGTEAFF; cdr3_nt: TGTGCCAGCAGCTCCACCGACAGGGCGGGCACTGAAGCTTTCTTT
d_call: .; j_call: TRBJ2-3; clone_size: .; v_call: TRBV5-6; cdr3_aa: CASSFEGLSTDTQYF; cdr3_nt: TGTGCCAGCAGCTTCGAGGGACTTAGCACAGATACGCAGTATTTT
d_call: .; j_call: TRBJ2-7; clone_size: .; v_call: TRBV6-5; cdr3_aa: CASSYFRGGNEQYF; cdr3_nt: TGTGCCAGCAGTTACTTTAGGGGAGGAAACGAGCAGTACTTC
d_call: .; j_call: TRBJ2-3; clone_size: .; v_call: TRBV6-1; cdr3_aa: CAIRQANTDTQYF; cdr3_nt: TGTGCCATTAGACAGGCCAACACAGATACGCAGTATTTT
d_call: TRBD2; j_call: TRBJ2-1; clone_size: .; v_call: TRBV11-3; cdr3_aa: CASSSRGGVNEQFF; cdr3_nt: TGTGCCAGCAGCTCGCGGGGGGGCGTCAATGAGCAGTTCTTC
d_call: .; j_call: TRBJ1-2; clone_size: .; v_call: TRBV5-1; cdr3_aa: CASSFGSNYGYTF; cdr3_nt: TGCGCCAGCAGCTTCGGGAGTAACTATGGCTACACCTTC
d_call: TRBD1; j_call: TRBJ1-5; clone_size: .; v_call: TRBV30; cdr3_aa: CAWSVRGQGSNQPQHF; cdr3_nt: TGTGCCTGGAGTGTAAGGGGACAGGGCTCGAATCAGCCCCAGCATTTT
d_call: TRBD1; j_call: TRBJ2-5; clone_size: .; v_call: TRBV7-2; cdr3_aa: CASSSDRGHETQYF; cdr3_nt: TGTGCCAGCAGCTCTGACAGGGGGCACGAGACCCAGTACTTC
d_call: .; j_call: TRBJ2-5; clone_size: .; v_call: TRBV5-6; cdr3_aa: CASSSDQTRETQYF; cdr3_nt: TGTGCCAGCAGCTCCGACCAGACTAGGGAGACCCAGTACTTC
d_call: .; j_call: TRBJ2-3; clone_size: .; v_call: TRBV5-1; cdr3_aa: CASSLAVRRQDTQYF; cdr3_nt: TGCGCCAGCAGCTTGGCAGTCCGTAGACAAGATACGCAGTATTTT
d_call: .; j_call: TRBJ2-3; clone_size: .; v_call: TRBV21-1; cdr3_aa: CASSLPGVGGTTDTQYF; cdr3_nt: TGTGCCAGCAGCCTCCCGGGAGTGGGGGGGACCACAGATACGCAGTATTTT
d_call: .; j_call: TRBJ2-2; clone_size: .; v_call: TRBV6-5; cdr3_aa: CASSYSNGNTGELFF; cdr3_nt: TGTGCCAGCAGTTACTCGAACGGGAACACCGGGGAGCTGTTTTTT
d_call: .; j_call: TRBJ2-3; clone_size: .; v_call: TRBV4-2; cdr3_aa: CASSQVSAADTQYF; cdr3_nt: TGTGCCAGCAGCCAAGTTTCGGCGGCAGATACGCAGTATTTT